The clone carrying this T cell receptor beta chain was seen a handful of times. This entry belongs to a study of blood T cells in healthy people across ages. On the study more broadly: Capture by template switching was about one barcoded beta molecule per two T cells.

Primed by a sample-barcoded 5' primer and a J-beta primer mix, a second PCR proceeded for roughly 6 to 12 cycles. In TCRdb, the 5' RACE reads were re-called with MiXCR into one record per CDR3 protein. Of 1.5 million to 2 million distinct CDR3 sequences in the sample, approximately 30% were seen once. V lost 1 base and J lost 2, with 15 bases in between. Germline CDR1 and CDR2: MGHDK and SYGVNS. The length of the CDR3 is 16 residues. V gene TRBV25-1 combines with J gene TRBJ2-7; a possible D gene is TRBD2 (5 bases). The sequence derives from a woman in her twenties or thirties in good health. Sequenced sample: blood. For the CDR3, the DNA is TGTGCCAGCAGTGAATCAGGCCAGCGGAGAGCCTACGAGCAGTACTTC. This encodes CASSESGQRRAYEQYF.